The present T cell receptor (beta chain) was sequenced within a study of cytomegalovirus exposure and HLA in healthy donors. This clone was counted between two and nine times. Germline V gene data show CDR1 as MDHEN and CDR2 as SYDVKM. V was pared by 3 bases and J by 5 bases, with 17 bases of the junction left unmatched. This CDR3 has 19 residues. Libraries were prepared by immunoSEQ multiplex PCR; TCRdb keeps only in-frame clonotypes and omits some of them. The sample includes roughly 63,000 clones, around 90% of them seen just once. This chain joins TRBV28 and TRBJ1-1; 11 nucleotides match TRBD1. This clonotype was sampled from a woman younger than 35 in good health and CMV-seronegative. The sequenced sample consisted of PBMCs. In DNA, the CDR3 is TGTGCCAGCAGTTTTCTTAACCCGGGACAGGGGGAAAGGCGGACTGAAGCTTTCTTT. Translating gives CASSFLNPGQGERRTEAFF.